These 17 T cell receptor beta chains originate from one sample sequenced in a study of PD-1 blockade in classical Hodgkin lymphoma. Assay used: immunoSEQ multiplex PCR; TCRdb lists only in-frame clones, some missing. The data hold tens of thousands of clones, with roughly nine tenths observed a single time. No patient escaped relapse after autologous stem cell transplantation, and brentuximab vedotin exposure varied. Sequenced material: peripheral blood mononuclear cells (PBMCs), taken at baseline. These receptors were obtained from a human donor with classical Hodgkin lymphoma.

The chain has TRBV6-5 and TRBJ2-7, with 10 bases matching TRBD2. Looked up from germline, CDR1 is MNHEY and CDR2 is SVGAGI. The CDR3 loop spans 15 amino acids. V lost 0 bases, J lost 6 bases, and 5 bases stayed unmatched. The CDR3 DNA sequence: TGTGCCAGCAGTTACTCGGCTAGCGGGGGTGGCGAGCAGTACTTC. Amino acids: CASSYSASGGGEQYF.

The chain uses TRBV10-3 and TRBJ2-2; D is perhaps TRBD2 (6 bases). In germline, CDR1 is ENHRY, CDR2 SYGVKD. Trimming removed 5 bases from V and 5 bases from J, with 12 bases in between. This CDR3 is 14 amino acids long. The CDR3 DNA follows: TGTGCCATCAGTCTGGGGGGACGGACCGGGGAGCTGTTTTTT. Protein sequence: CAISLGGRTGELFF.

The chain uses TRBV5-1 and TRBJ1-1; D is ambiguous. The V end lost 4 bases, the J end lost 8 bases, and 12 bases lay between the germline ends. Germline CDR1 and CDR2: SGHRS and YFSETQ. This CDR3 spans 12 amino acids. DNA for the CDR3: TGCGCCAGCAGCGTAGACCAAAGAGAAGCTTTCTTT. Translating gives CASSVDQREAFF.

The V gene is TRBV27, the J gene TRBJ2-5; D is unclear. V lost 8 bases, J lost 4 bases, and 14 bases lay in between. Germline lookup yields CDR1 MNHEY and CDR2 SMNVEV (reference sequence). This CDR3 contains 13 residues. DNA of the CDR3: TGTGCCAGCGGAGTGCGCTTAGCAGAGACCCAGTACTTC. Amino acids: CASGVRLAETQYF.

The DNA of the CDR3 is TGTGCCAGCTGGGACTACTATGGCTACACCTTC. Its translation is CASWDYYGYTF. The V call is TRBV19, the J call TRBJ1-2; possible D gene TRBD1, 5 bases. Germline CDR1 is LNHDA and CDR2 is SQIVND (reference sequence). Deletions cut 9 bases from V and 3 bases from J, with 8 bases between. The CDR3 sequence is 11 residues long.

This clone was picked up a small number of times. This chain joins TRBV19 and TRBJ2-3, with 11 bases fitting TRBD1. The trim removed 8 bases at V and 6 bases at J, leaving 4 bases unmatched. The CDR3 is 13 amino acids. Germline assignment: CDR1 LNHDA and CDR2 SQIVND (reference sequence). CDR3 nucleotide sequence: TGTGCCAGTGGACAGGGGGCTAAGGATACGCAGTATTTT. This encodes CASGQGAKDTQYF.

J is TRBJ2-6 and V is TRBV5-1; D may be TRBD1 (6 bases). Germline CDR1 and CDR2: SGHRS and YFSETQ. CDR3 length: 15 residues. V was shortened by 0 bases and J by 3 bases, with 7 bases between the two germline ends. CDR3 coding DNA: TGCGCCAGCAGCTTGGACAGGGTTGGGGCCAACGTCCTGACTTTC. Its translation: CASSLDRVGANVLTF.

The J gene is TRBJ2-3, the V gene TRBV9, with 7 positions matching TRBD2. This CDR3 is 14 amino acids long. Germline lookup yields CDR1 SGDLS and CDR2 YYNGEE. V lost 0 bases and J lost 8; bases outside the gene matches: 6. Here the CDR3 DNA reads TGTGCCAGCAGCGTAGCCCTGGGGGAGGGTACGCAGTATTTT. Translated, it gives CASSVALGEGTQYF.

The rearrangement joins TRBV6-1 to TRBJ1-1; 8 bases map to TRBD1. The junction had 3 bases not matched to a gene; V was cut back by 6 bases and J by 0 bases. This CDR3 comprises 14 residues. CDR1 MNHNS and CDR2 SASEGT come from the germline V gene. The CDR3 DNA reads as TGTGCCAGCAGCTTGACAGGGGTGAACACTGAAGCTTTCTTT. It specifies CASSLTGVNTEAFF.

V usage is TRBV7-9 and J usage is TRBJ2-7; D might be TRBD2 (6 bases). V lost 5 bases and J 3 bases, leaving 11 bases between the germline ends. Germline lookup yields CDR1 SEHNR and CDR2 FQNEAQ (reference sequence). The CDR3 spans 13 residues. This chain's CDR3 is CASSPAGGYEQYF. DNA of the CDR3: TGTGCCAGCAGCCCCGCCGGGGGCTACGAGCAGTACTTC.

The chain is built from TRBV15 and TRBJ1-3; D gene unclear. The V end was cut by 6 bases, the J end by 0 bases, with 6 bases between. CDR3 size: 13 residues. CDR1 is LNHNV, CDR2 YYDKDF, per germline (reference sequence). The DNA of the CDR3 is TGTGCCACCAGACCACCCTCTGGAAACACCATATATTTT. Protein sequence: CATRPPSGNTIYF.

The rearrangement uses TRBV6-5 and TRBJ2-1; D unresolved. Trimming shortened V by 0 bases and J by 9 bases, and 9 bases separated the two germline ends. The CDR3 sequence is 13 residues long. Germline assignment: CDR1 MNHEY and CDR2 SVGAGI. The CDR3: CASSYSAPSEQFF. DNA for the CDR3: TGTGCCAGCAGTTACTCGGCGCCGAGTGAGCAGTTCTTC.

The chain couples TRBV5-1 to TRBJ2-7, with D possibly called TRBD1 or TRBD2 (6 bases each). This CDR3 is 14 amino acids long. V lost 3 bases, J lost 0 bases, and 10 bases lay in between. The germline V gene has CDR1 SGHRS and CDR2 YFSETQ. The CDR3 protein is CASSWGDTSYEQYF. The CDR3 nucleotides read TGCGCCAGCAGCTGGGGGGACACCTCCTACGAGCAGTACTTC.

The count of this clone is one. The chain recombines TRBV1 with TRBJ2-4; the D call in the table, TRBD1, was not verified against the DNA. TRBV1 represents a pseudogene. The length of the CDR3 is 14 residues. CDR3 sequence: CTSSQDRVRDTDYF. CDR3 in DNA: TGCACCAGCAGCCAAGATCGAGTTAGGGACACCGATTACTTC.

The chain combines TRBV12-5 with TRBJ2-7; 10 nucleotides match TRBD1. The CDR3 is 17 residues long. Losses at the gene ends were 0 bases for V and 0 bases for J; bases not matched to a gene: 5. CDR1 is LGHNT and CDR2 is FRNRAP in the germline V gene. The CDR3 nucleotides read TGTGCTAGTGGTTTGGTACTAGGGACAGGGGCCTCCTACGAGCAGTACTTC. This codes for CASGLVLGTGASYEQYF.

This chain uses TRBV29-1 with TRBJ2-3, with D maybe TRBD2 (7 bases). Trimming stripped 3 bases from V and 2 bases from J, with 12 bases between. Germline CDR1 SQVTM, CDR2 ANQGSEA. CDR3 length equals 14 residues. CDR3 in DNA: TGCAGCGTTGAGATAGGGGGGGTCACAGATACGCAGTATTTT. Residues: CSVEIGGVTDTQYF.

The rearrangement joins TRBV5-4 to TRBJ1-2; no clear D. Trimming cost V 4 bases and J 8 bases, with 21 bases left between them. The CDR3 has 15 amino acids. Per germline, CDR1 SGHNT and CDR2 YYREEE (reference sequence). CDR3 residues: CASSLGGRVAGGYTF. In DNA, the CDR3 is TGTGCCAGCAGCCTCGGTGGTCGGGTTGCGGGCGGCTACACCTTC.